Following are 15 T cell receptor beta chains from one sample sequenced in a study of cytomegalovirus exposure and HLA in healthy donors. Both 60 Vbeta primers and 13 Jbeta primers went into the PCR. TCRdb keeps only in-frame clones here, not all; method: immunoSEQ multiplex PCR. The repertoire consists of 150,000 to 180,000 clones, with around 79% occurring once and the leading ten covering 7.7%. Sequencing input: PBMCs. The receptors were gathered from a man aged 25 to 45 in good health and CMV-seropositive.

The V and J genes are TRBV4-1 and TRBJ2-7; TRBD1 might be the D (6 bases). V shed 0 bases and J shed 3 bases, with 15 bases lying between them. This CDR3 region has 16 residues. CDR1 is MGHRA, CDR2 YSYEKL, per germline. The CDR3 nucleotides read TGCGCCAGCAGCCAAGAACAGGGAAGGTCTGTCTACGAGCAGTACTTC. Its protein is CASSQEQGRSVYEQYF.

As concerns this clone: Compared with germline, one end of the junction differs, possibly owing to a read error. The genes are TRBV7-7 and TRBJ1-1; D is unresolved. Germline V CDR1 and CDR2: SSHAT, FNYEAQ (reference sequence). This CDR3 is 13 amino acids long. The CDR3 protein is CASSLLTGTEAFF. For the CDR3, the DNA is TGTGCTAGCAGCTTACTTACGGGCACTGAAGCTTTCTTT.

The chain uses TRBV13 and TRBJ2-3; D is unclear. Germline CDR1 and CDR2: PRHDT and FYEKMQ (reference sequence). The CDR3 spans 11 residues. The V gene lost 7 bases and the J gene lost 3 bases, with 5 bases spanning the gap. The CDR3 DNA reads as TGTGCCAGCAAGAGAACAGATACGCAGTATTTT. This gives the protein CASKRTDTQYF.

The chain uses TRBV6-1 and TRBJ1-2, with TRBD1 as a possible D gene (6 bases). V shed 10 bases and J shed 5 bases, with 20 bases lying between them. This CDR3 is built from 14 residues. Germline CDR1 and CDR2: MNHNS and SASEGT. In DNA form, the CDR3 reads TGTGCCACCAACAGGGTCGCAGGGGAGTATGGCTACACCTTC. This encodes CATNRVAGEYGYTF.

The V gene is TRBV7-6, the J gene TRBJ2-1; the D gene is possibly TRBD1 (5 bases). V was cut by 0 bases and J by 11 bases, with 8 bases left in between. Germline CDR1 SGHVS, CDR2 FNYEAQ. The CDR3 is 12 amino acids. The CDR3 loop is CASSLATGQQFF. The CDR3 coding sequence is TGTGCCAGCAGCTTAGCAACAGGACAGCAGTTCTTC. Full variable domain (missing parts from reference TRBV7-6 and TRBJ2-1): GAGVSQSPRYKVTKRGQDVALRCDPISGHVSLYWYRQALGQGPEFLTYFNYEAQQDKSGLPNDRFSAERPEGSISTLTIQRTEQRDSAMYRCASSLATGQQFFGPGTRLTVL.

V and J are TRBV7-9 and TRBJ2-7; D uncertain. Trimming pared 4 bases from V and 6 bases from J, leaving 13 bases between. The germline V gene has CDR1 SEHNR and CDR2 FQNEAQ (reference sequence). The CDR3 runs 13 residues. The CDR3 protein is CASSSPTSLEQYF. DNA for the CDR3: TGTGCCAGCAGCTCGCCGACTTCCCTCGAGCAGTACTTC.

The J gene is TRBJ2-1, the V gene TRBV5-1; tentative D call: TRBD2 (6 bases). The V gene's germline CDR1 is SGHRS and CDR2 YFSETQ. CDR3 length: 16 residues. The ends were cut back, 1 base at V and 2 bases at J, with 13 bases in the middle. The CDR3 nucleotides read TGCGCCAGCAGCTTGAAGGACCGGGGGACCTACAATGAGCAGTTCTTC. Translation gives CASSLKDRGTYNEQFF.

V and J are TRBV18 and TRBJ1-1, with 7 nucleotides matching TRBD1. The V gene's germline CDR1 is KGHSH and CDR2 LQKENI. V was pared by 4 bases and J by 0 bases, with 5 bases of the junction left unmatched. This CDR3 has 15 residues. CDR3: CASSHFDRVNTEAFF. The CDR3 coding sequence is TGTGCCAGCTCACACTTCGACAGGGTGAACACTGAAGCTTTCTTT. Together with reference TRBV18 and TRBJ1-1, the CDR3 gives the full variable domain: NAGVMQNPRHLVRRRGQEARLRCSPMKGHSHVYWYRQLPEEGLKFMVYLQKENIIDESGMPKERFSAEFPKEGPSILRIQQVVRGDSAAYFCASSHFDRVNTEAFFGQGTRLTVV.

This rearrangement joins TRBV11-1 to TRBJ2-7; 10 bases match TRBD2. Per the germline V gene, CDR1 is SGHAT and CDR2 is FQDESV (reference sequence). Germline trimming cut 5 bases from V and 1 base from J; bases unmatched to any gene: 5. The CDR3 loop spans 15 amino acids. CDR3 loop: CASSPTSGVSYEQYF. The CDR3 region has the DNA TGTGCCAGCAGCCCTACTAGCGGGGTTTCCTACGAGCAGTACTTC.

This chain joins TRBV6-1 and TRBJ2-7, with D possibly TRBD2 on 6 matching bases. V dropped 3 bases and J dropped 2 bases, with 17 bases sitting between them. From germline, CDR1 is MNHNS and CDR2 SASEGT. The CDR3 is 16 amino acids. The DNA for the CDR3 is TGTGCCAGCAGTGAGAGGGGAGGCTACTGGCCCTACGAGCAGTACTTC. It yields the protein CASSERGGYWPYEQYF.

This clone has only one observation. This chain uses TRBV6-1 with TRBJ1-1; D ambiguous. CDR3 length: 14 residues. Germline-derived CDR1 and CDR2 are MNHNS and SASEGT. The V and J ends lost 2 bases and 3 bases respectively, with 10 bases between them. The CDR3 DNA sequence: TGTGCCAGCAGTGAACCACGAGGGTACACTGAAGCTTTCTTT. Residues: CASSEPRGYTEAFF.

CDR3 DNA sequence: TGCGCCAGCAGCTACCTAGCGGGAGTAGAGACCGGGGAGCTGTTTTTT. Protein product: CASSYLAGVETGELFF. The chain couples TRBV5-1 to TRBJ2-2; 10 bases fit TRBD2. The CDR3 sequence is 16 residues long. With V trimmed by 3 bases and J by 5 bases, 7 bases remained unmatched. Germline V gives CDR1 SGHRS, CDR2 YFSETQ.

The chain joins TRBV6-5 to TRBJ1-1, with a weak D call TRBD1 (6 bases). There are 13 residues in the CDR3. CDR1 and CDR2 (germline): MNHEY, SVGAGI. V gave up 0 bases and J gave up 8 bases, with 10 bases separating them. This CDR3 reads CASSYSGGVEAFF. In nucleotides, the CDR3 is TGTGCCAGCAGTTACTCAGGGGGTGTCGAAGCTTTCTTT.

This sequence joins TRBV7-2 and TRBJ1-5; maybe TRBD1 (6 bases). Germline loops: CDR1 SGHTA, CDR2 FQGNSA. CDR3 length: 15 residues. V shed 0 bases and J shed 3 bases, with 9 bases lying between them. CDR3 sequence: CASSLARQANQPQHF. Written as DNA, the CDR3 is TGTGCCAGCAGCTTAGCCCGACAGGCCAATCAGCCCCAGCATTTT.

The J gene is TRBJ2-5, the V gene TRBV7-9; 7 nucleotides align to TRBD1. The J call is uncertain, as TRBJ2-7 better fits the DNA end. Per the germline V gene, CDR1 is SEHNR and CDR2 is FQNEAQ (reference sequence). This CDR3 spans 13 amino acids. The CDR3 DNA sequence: TGTGCCAGCAGCCCGGGACAGACCTACGAGCAGTACTTC. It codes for CASSPGQTYEQYF.